These T cell receptor beta chains were read from a single sample in a study of blood T cell repertoires in COVID-19. Some clones are missing from TCRdb's copy, which holds only in-frame ones; the method was immunoSEQ multiplex PCR. This sample has 50,000 to 65,000 clones, with 72% found just once. The sample consisted of peripheral blood. Receptors were obtained from a woman in her 70s with COVID-19, enrolled during active disease. CDR3s include the opening cysteine and the closing phenylalanine or tryptophan. Each record gives: J gene, D gene, V gene, CDR3 protein, CDR3 DNA. D genes are given only for firm matches.

j_gene: TRBJ1-1
d_gene: -
v_gene: TRBV7-9
CDR3aa: CASSHEGGEWDTEAFF
CDR3nt: TGTGCCAGCAGCCACGAGGGAGGGGAGTGGGACACTGAAGCTTTCTTT

j_gene: TRBJ2-2
d_gene: -
v_gene: TRBV5-1
CDR3aa: CASSPVAGDVATGELFF
CDR3nt: TGCGCCAGCAGCCCAGTAGCAGGGGACGTTGCCACCGGGGAGCTGTTTTTT

j_gene: TRBJ2-1
d_gene: TRBD2
v_gene: TRBV5-4
CDR3aa: CASSYPRGGDNEQFF
CDR3nt: TGTGCCAGCAGCTACCCCCGGGGGGGAGACAATGAGCAGTTCTTC

j_gene: TRBJ2-3
d_gene: -
v_gene: TRBV21-1
CDR3aa: CASSKNSGTDTQYF
CDR3nt: TGTGCCAGCAGCAAAAATTCAGGGACAGATACGCAGTATTTT

j_gene: TRBJ2-7
d_gene: -
v_gene: TRBV5-1
CDR3aa: CASSLDRGTQKGEQYF
CDR3nt: TGCGCCAGCAGCTTGGATAGGGGGACCCAGAAGGGCGAGCAGTACTTC

j_gene: TRBJ2-5
d_gene: TRBD2
v_gene: TRBV2
CDR3aa: CASSVGGGYQETQYF
CDR3nt: TGTGCCAGCAGTGTTGGGGGGGGGTACCAAGAGACCCAGTACTTC

j_gene: TRBJ2-3
d_gene: -
v_gene: TRBV11-2
CDR3aa: CASSLLTGSTDTQYF
CDR3nt: TGTGCCAGCAGCTTGTTGACAGGCAGCACAGATACGCAGTATTTT

j_gene: TRBJ2-7
d_gene: TRBD2
v_gene: TRBV6-1
CDR3aa: CASSEGLAGSEQYF
CDR3nt: TGTGCCAGCAGTGAAGGGCTAGCGGGGTCCGAGCAGTACTTC

j_gene: TRBJ2-5
d_gene: TRBD1
v_gene: TRBV23-1
CDR3aa: CASSHAGGETQYF
CDR3nt: TGCGCCAGCAGTCACGCAGGGGGAGAGACCCAGTACTTC

j_gene: TRBJ2-7
d_gene: TRBD2
v_gene: TRBV5-1
CDR3aa: CASSPLAGGPYEQYF
CDR3nt: TGCGCCAGCAGCCCTCTAGCGGGGGGACCCTACGAGCAGTACTTC

j_gene: TRBJ1-4
d_gene: -
v_gene: TRBV19
CDR3aa: CASSRQVLTNEKLFF
CDR3nt: TGTGCCAGTAGTAGGCAGGTTTTGACTAATGAAAAACTGTTTTTT